This T cell receptor beta chain was captured by sequencing in a study of T-cell memory formation after mild COVID-19. TCRdb reprocessed the 5' RACE reads with MiXCR, giving one entry per CDR3 protein. This sample has a few hundred thousand distinct CDR3 sequences, with 15% to 20% found just once. Trimming took off 1 base at V and 0 bases at J, with 3 bases between the two ends. CDR1 and CDR2 from the germline V gene are SNHLY and FYNNEI. The CDR3 runs to 13 residues. The genes are TRBV2 and TRBJ1-1; D is ambiguous. The sample consisted of PBMCs or a T cell subset sorted from them (not recorded which). The TCR comes from a man aged 18 to 29 who had mild COVID-19 (a few samples of this study predate the infection). Cell type and time point are not known. CDR3 nucleotides: TGTGCCAGCAGTGAAGGCGTGAACACTGAAGCTTTCTTT. It yields the protein CASSEGVNTEAFF. Supplemented by reference TRBV2 and TRBJ1-1, the full variable domain reads EPEVTQTPSHQVTQMGQEVILRCVPISNHLYFYWYRQILGQKVEFLVSFYNNEISEKSEIFDDQFSVERPDGSNFTLKIRSTKLEDSAMYFCASSEGVNTEAFFGQGTRLTVV.